The rows below give T cell receptor beta chains drawn from one sample of a study of cytomegalovirus exposure and HLA in healthy donors. Here immunoSEQ multiplex PCR was the method, and the copy in TCRdb shows in-frame clones only, minus some. The table has about 94,000 clones, over 65% seen once; the top ten hold about 22%. The sample consisted of PBMCs. The receptor set was obtained from a man aged 25 to 40 in good health and CMV-seropositive. Each CDR3 is given with its conserved first and last residue. Fields, in order: D gene, V gene, J gene, clone size, CDR3 DNA, CDR3 protein. D genes are given only for firm matches. A clone size is listed for some rows: how often the clone was seen (once, few, many), or a class if it is expanded.

-,TRBV6-5,TRBJ1-5,-,TGTGCCAGCAGTTACAACAGTTTAGGTCAGCCCCAGCATTTT,CASSYNSLGQPQHF
TRBD1,TRBV27,TRBJ1-2,-,TGTGCCAGCAGTCCTCGACAGGGGGTACCTTATGGCTACACCTTC,CASSPRQGVPYGYTF
-,TRBV7-2,TRBJ1-1,once,TGTGCCAGCAGCTTAACAGGGCCGAACACTGAAGCTTTCTTT,CASSLTGPNTEAFF
-,TRBV6-5,TRBJ1-1,once,TGTGCCAGCAGCCTTGCAGGTCAGGCCACTGAAGCTTTCTTT,CASSLAGQATEAFF
-,TRBV5-6,TRBJ1-4,-,TGTGCCAGCAGCTTGGGGGGGAGGGCGTCGGGAAAACTGTTTTTT,CASSLGGRASGKLFF
TRBD2,TRBV4-1,TRBJ2-3,-,TGCGCCAGCAGCCTGTTAGCGGGAGGTATTGATACGCAGTATTTT,CASSLLAGGIDTQYF
-,TRBV9,TRBJ1-1,few,TGTGCCAGCAGCGTAGGAGTGATGAACACTGAAGCTTTCTTT,CASSVGVMNTEAFF
-,TRBV5-8,TRBJ2-3,-,TGTGCCAGCAGCTTGGCCCAGGGCTGGACAGATACGCAGTATTTT,CASSLAQGWTDTQYF
TRBD1,TRBV9,TRBJ1-2,-,TGTGCCAGCAGCGTGGGACAGGGCAACTATGGCTACACCTTC,CASSVGQGNYGYTF
-,TRBV11-1,TRBJ2-3,-,TGTGCCAGCAGCGCAGGCCCAGGGGATACGCAGTATTTT,CASSAGPGDTQYF
-,TRBV5-1,TRBJ2-2,-,TGCGCCAGCAGCTTTAGCGGACCTCCGAACACCGGGGAGCTGTTTTTT,CASSFSGPPNTGELFF
TRBD2,TRBV7-9,TRBJ2-5,-,TGTGCCAGCAGCTCTGGGACTAGTGCGGAGACCCAGTACTTC,CASSSGTSAETQYF
TRBD2,TRBV7-9,TRBJ2-1,-,TGTGCCAGCAGCGCGAATATGGCACTAGCGGGGACCGGTGAGCAGTTCTTC,CASSANMALAGTGEQFF
-,TRBV7-6,TRBJ2-3,-,TGTGCCAGCAGCTTAAAGCTAGGAGATACGCAGTATTTT,CASSLKLGDTQYF
-,TRBV2,TRBJ1-5,once,TGTGCCAGCAGTGTTTCCCCCACAGAGTTCAATCAGCCCCAGCATTTT,CASSVSPTEFNQPQHF
-,TRBV6-6,TRBJ2-2,-,TGTGCCAGCAGTTACGAGGGAACCGGGGAGCTGTTTTTT,CASSYEGTGELFF
TRBD2,TRBV11-2,TRBJ2-3,-,TGTGCCGCCGGGGGGGGTCCTAGCACAGATACGCAGTATTTT,CAAGGGPSTDTQYF
-,TRBV5-6,TRBJ1-1,-,TGTGCCAGCAGCTTGGACGGGGTTAACACTGAAGCTTTCTTT,CASSLDGVNTEAFF
TRBD1,TRBV27,TRBJ1-1,-,TGTGCCAGCAGTCTGGTCTGGGACAGGGACACTGAAGCTTTCTTT,CASSLVWDRDTEAFF
TRBD1,TRBV7-9,TRBJ1-5,-,TGTGCCAGCAGCGGGGGCCGGACAGGGGTTGACCAGCCCCAGCATTTT,CASSGGRTGVDQPQHF
TRBD1,TRBV2,TRBJ1-5,few,TGTGCCAGCAGTGGGACAGGGCTGTATCAGCCCCAGCATTTT,CASSGTGLYQPQHF
-,TRBV5-1,TRBJ2-5,once,TGCGCCAGCAGCTTGATGCCTAGCCAAGAGACCCAGTACTTC,CASSLMPSQETQYF
-,TRBV6-1,TRBJ2-2,-,TGTGCCAGCAGCCTTTCCGGGGGGCGGACCGGGGAGCTGTTTTTT,CASSLSGGRTGELFF
-,TRBV7-2,TRBJ2-7,-,TGTGCCAGCAGCCCGAGCGTGGAGGTCTACGAGCAGTACTTC,CASSPSVEVYEQYF
-,TRBV5-4,TRBJ2-5,-,TGTGCCAGCAGCCTCAACAACCAAGAGACCCAGTACTTC,CASSLNNQETQYF
TRBD2,TRBV5-4,TRBJ2-1,-,TGTGCCAGCAGCCGGGGGACTAGCGGCAATGAGCAGTTCTTC,CASSRGTSGNEQFF
-,TRBV19,TRBJ1-3,-,TGTGCCAGTAGTACAGACGGAGATGCCACCATATATTTT,CASSTDGDATIYF
TRBD2,TRBV7-3,TRBJ2-7,-,TGTGCCAGCAGCTTAATCCCGGGAGGGCGGCATTACGAGCAGTACTTC,CASSLIPGGRHYEQYF
TRBD2,TRBV29-1,TRBJ2-5,-,TGCAGCGTTGAAGCGGGAGGGAGGGAGACCCAGTACTTC,CSVEAGGRETQYF
-,TRBV27,TRBJ1-3,-,TGTGCCAGCAGCCTCCAGGGTCCTGGAAACACCATATATTTT,CASSLQGPGNTIYF
TRBD1,TRBV15,TRBJ2-1,-,TGTGCCACCAGCACTCGGACAGGAAGAGCCTACAATGAGCAGTTCTTC,CATSTRTGRAYNEQFF
TRBD1,TRBV27,TRBJ1-1,-,TGTGCCAGCAGTTTATCAAGGGGGCAAGGGGGACCGAACACTGAAGCTTTCTTT,CASSLSRGQGGPNTEAFF
TRBD2,TRBV9,TRBJ2-3,-,TGTGCCAGCAGCGCCGGACTAGCAGCAGATACGCAGTATTTT,CASSAGLAADTQYF
-,TRBV7-2,TRBJ1-3,-,TGTGCCAGCAGCTACTTTTTGGGAGATGGAAACACCATATATTTT,CASSYFLGDGNTIYF
-,TRBV10-3,TRBJ2-7,few,TGTGCCATCAGGCCCAGACTGGTTCCTAGCGAGCAGTACTTC,CAIRPRLVPSEQYF
TRBD2,TRBV10-1,TRBJ2-7,-,TGCGCCAGCAGTGCCACGACTAGCGGGGGGATTGAGCAGTACTTC,CASSATTSGGIEQYF
TRBD2,TRBV27,TRBJ2-1,-,TGTGCCAGCAGTCCACAGCTAGCGGGAGGGCCAGGTGAGCAGTTCTTC,CASSPQLAGGPGEQFF
TRBD2,TRBV7-8,TRBJ2-3,-,TGTGCCAGCAGCTTAGAATCGGGACTAGCGGGGAGGAATACGCAGTATTTT,CASSLESGLAGRNTQYF
-,TRBV5-4,TRBJ1-3,few,TGTGCCAGCAGAAACACAGGATCCTCTGGAAACACCATATATTTT,CASRNTGSSGNTIYF
-,TRBV15,TRBJ1-2,once,TGTGCCACCAGCGGGGGCCTTCCCCTGGGCTATGGCTACACCTTC,CATSGGLPLGYGYTF
-,TRBV6-5,TRBJ2-2,-,TGTGCCAGCAGCAAGGGGGGGGTTCCCGGGGAGCTGTTTTTT,CASSKGGVPGELFF
TRBD2,TRBV7-8,TRBJ2-3,-,TGTGCCAGCAGCTCGGCTCCTAGCGGGGGAAAAAGCACAGATACGCAGTATTTT,CASSSAPSGGKSTDTQYF
-,TRBV6-5,TRBJ1-3,few,TGTGCCACCCAAAGACTCTCTGGAAACACCATATATTTT,CATQRLSGNTIYF
-,TRBV7-9,TRBJ2-5,-,TGTGCCAGCAGCCTTCTGGACTCTCCATCTCAAGAGACCCAGTACTTC,CASSLLDSPSQETQYF
TRBD2,TRBV7-2,TRBJ2-1,-,TGTGCCAGCAGCCCCGGGACTAGGTCTTCAAATGAGCAGTTCTTC,CASSPGTRSSNEQFF
-,TRBV2,TRBJ1-5,once,TGTGCCAGCAGTTACGGGGGCAATCAGCCCCAGCATTTT,CASSYGGNQPQHF
TRBD1,TRBV5-1,TRBJ1-4,-,TGCGCCAGCAGTTCCCCGGGACAGGCGGGACTGTTTTTT,CASSSPGQAGLFF
TRBD1,TRBV5-1,TRBJ1-1,-,TGCGCCAGCAGCCCCTCGGGACAGGGCCTGAACACTGAAGCTTTCTTT,CASSPSGQGLNTEAFF
-,TRBV27,TRBJ1-2,-,TGTGCCAGCAGTCTCGACAGGCTCTATCCGGGAGGCTACACCTTC,CASSLDRLYPGGYTF
TRBD1,TRBV15,TRBJ2-7,-,TGTGCCACCAGCAGGGCCGGGACAGGGGGCGAGCAGTACTTC,CATSRAGTGGEQYF
TRBD2,TRBV27,TRBJ2-7,-,TGTGCCAGCAGTTTAGCAGCGGGGACCTACGAGCAGTACTTC,CASSLAAGTYEQYF
TRBD2,TRBV30,TRBJ2-3,-,TGTGCAGGAAGCCCAAGCGGGAGTTGGGCAGATACGCAGTATTTT,CAGSPSGSWADTQYF
-,TRBV6-5,TRBJ2-7,-,TGTGCCAGCAGGGGGGCGGGCTATATACGAATCGAGCAGTACTTC,CASRGAGYIRIEQYF
TRBD1,TRBV28,TRBJ2-7,-,TGTGCCAGCAGTTTAGGACAGGGGAGCTCCTACGAGCAGTACTTC,CASSLGQGSSYEQYF
-,TRBV18,TRBJ1-3,-,TGTGCCAGCTCACCTGACAGTCCTGGAAACACCATATATTTT,CASSPDSPGNTIYF
-,TRBV9,TRBJ2-5,-,TGTGCCAGCAGCCCAAGGGGTTTCCAAGAGACCCAGTACTTC,CASSPRGFQETQYF
TRBD1,TRBV6-5,TRBJ1-1,few,TGTGCCAGCATCGTGACAGGGGGCACTGAAGCTTTCTTT,CASIVTGGTEAFF
-,TRBV5-1,TRBJ1-1,-,TGCGCCAGCACCCAGGAGGGTCTGGGCACTGAAGCTTTCTTT,CASTQEGLGTEAFF
TRBD2,TRBV7-2,TRBJ2-5,few,TGTGCCAGCAGCTTGGGACTAGCGGGATGGGAGACCCAGTACTTC,CASSLGLAGWETQYF